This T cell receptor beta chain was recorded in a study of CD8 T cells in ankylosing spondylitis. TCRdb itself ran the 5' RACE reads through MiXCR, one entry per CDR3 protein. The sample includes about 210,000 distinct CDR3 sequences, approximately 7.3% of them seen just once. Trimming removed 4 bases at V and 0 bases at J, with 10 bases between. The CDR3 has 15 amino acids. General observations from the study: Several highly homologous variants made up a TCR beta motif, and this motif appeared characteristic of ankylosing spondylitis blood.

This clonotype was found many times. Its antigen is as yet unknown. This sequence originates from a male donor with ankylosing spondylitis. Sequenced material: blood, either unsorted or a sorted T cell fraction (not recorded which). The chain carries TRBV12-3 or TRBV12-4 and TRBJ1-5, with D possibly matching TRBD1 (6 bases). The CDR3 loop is CASSSGEDSNQPQHF. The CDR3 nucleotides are TGTGCCAGCAGTTCAGGGGAGGATAGCAATCAGCCCCAGCATTTT.